This is a list of T cell receptor beta chains from one sample in a study of T cell changes during pregnancy in multiple sclerosis. Sequencing was performed with immunoSEQ multiplex PCR; in TCRdb, only in-frame clones are kept and a portion is missing. In the table there are about 40,000 clones, 90% of which are singletons. Sequenced here: CD4+ T cells from peripheral blood mononuclear cells, sampled in the third trimester of pregnancy. The origin of the receptors is a female donor with multiple sclerosis, enrolled in a pregnancy study. The CDR3 runs from the conserved cysteine through the conserved F or W. D genes are given only for firm matches. Clone size is shown for a subset of rows, as once, few, many or a class of expanded clone.

size	V	D	J	DNA	CDR3
NA	TRBV7-3	TRBD2	TRBJ2-2	TGTGCCAGCAGCTTTAGCGGGACGAACACCGGGGAGCTGTTTTTT	CASSFSGTNTGELFF
NA	TRBV6-6	NA	TRBJ1-1	TGTGCCAGCAGTACAAGACAGGATTCCACGACTGAAGCTTTCTTT	CASSTRQDSTTEAFF
NA	TRBV7-2	TRBD1	TRBJ1-4	TGTGCCAGCAGCTTAGAGCAGGGGGCAAGTGAAAAACTGTTTTTT	CASSLEQGASEKLFF
few	TRBV2	NA	TRBJ1-3	TGTGCCAGCAGTGAAGCCTCAGGGTACGGAAACACCATATATTTT	CASSEASGYGNTIYF
NA	TRBV7-9	NA	TRBJ1-2	TGTGCCAGCAGCTCGGGTCTCTATGGCTACACCTTC	CASSSGLYGYTF
NA	TRBV5-1	TRBD2	TRBJ2-3	TGCGCCAGCAGCTTGGATCTAGCGGGAGGGACAGATACGCAGTATTTT	CASSLDLAGGTDTQYF
NA	TRBV6-1	TRBD1	TRBJ1-5	TGTGCCAGCAGTGAAGAGGGGGCACTTAATAGCAATCAGCCCCAGCATTTT	CASSEEGALNSNQPQHF
NA	TRBV7-8	TRBD2	TRBJ2-5	TGTGCCAGCAAGGACCTCCGGACTAGCGGGGGGACCCAGTACTTC	CASKDLRTSGGTQYF
once	TRBV30	NA	TRBJ1-5	TGTGCCTGGAGTGTTACCGGGCGGGATCAGCCCCAGCATTTT	CAWSVTGRDQPQHF
NA	TRBV13	NA	TRBJ2-7	TGTGCCAGCAGCTTAGGGCTGGAGGGCGAGCAGTACTTC	CASSLGLEGEQYF
NA	TRBV15	NA	TRBJ2-5	TGTGCCACCAGCCTTCAAAGGGGCGGGACGTACCAAGAGACCCAGTACTTC	CATSLQRGGTYQETQYF
once	TRBV4-1	NA	TRBJ1-1	TGCGCCAGCAGCCAAGATGGAGGGGGGGGTGAAGCTTTCTTT	CASSQDGGGGEAFF
NA	TRBV30	NA	TRBJ2-2	TGTGCCTGGAGTGTGGTGGGGAGGAACACCGGGGAGCTGTTTTTT	CAWSVVGRNTGELFF
NA	TRBV25-1	NA	TRBJ2-1	TGTGCCAGCAGTGAATTTATCGGCGGAACGGAGAATGAGCAGTTCTTC	CASSEFIGGTENEQFF
NA	TRBV18	TRBD1	TRBJ1-1	TGTGCCAGCTCATCGGACAGGACGAACACTGAAGCTTTCTTT	CASSSDRTNTEAFF
NA	TRBV4-2	NA	TRBJ2-2	TGTGCCAGCAGCCAAGATCGCGCGGGAAACACCGGGGAGCTGTTTTTT	CASSQDRAGNTGELFF
NA	TRBV18	NA	TRBJ2-1	TGTGCCAGCTCCCCGCTAGGACTTAACAATGAGCAGTTCTTC	CASSPLGLNNEQFF
NA	TRBV5-1	NA	TRBJ2-7	TGCGCCAGCAGCCTGACAGTCTTGTCCTACGAGCAGTACTTC	CASSLTVLSYEQYF
NA	TRBV5-1	NA	TRBJ1-4	TGCGCCAGCAGCCGACAGTCTAATGAAAAACTGTTTTTT	CASSRQSNEKLFF
NA	TRBV5-5	NA	TRBJ1-1	TGTGCCAGCAGCTCTCAGCGCCAGGGTCTTTCTGAAGCTTTCTTT	CASSSQRQGLSEAFF
NA	TRBV29-1	NA	TRBJ2-2	TGCAGCGTAAAGACTAGAAGCAACACCGGGGAGCTGTTTTTT	CSVKTRSNTGELFF
NA	TRBV19	TRBD1	TRBJ1-5	TGTGCCAGTAGTACGGGGACAGGGGGCGGTCAGCCCCAGCATTTT	CASSTGTGGGQPQHF
NA	TRBV10-1	NA	TRBJ1-1	TGCGCCAGCAGTGCAGGGGTCGGTGAAGCTTTCTTT	CASSAGVGEAFF
NA	TRBV6-5	NA	TRBJ1-1	NA	CASSPRTDETMKLSF
NA	TRBV2	NA	TRBJ2-5	TGTGCCAGCAGCACAACAGGGACGGCTGGAGAGACCCAGTACTTC	CASSTTGTAGETQYF
NA	TRBV19	TRBD1	TRBJ1-2	TGTGCCAGTAGCCGGACAGGGGACTATGGCTACACCTTC	CASSRTGDYGYTF
once	TRBV10-3	NA	TRBJ2-7	TGTGCCATCAGCAATCAGGGGGAGCAGTACTTC	CAISNQGEQYF
NA	TRBV23-1	NA	TRBJ1-1	TGCGCCAGCAGTCAATTATGGGCAGGGCAGAACACTGAAGCTTTCTTT	CASSQLWAGQNTEAFF
NA	TRBV6-4	NA	TRBJ1-5	TGTGCCAGCAGTGACAGGAGATATAGCAATCAGCCCCAGCATTTT	CASSDRRYSNQPQHF
few	TRBV7-2	NA	TRBJ1-1	TGTGCCAGCAGCTGGCAGGGTTACACTGAAGCTTTCTTT	CASSWQGYTEAFF
few	TRBV19	NA	TRBJ1-1	TGTGCCAGTAGTCCCCCGAGTCTGGCTGAAGCTTTCTTT	CASSPPSLAEAFF
NA	TRBV20-1	NA	TRBJ2-3	TGCAGTGCTAAGCTTCCCAATACGCAGTATTTT	CSAKLPNTQYF
NA	TRBV6-1	TRBD1	TRBJ2-1	TGTGCCAGCAGTGAGAGGACAGGGGTACGGGGCAATGAGCAGTTCTTC	CASSERTGVRGNEQFF
NA	TRBV6-5	TRBD1	TRBJ1-5	TGTGCCAGCAGCAGGGACAGGGGGCCCGGTCAGCCCCAGCATTTT	CASSRDRGPGQPQHF
NA	TRBV21-1	NA	TRBJ2-5	TGTGCCAGCAGCAAGGGACAGGTGGAGACCCAGTACTTC	CASSKGQVETQYF
NA	TRBV5-1	NA	TRBJ2-7	TGCGCCAGCAGCTTGGGGGGACTCTACTACGAGCAGTACTTC	CASSLGGLYYEQYF